The rows below give T cell receptor beta chains drawn from one sample of a study of blood T cell repertoires in COVID-19. Here immunoSEQ multiplex PCR was the method, and the copy in TCRdb shows in-frame clones only, minus some. The table has some 100,000 clones, 85% to 95% seen once. Sequencing was done on a sample of peripheral blood. The receptors were sampled from a woman between 55 and 75 years old with active COVID-19. Each CDR3 is given with its conserved first and last residue. Each record gives: CDR3 length, V gene, D gene, clone size, J gene, CDR3 DNA, CDR3 protein. A D gene is named only where the DNA matches it firmly. Clone size appears in some rows only: once, few, many, or a class for an expanded clone.

len: 15
v_gene: TRBV4-3
d_gene: TRBD2
abundance: few
j_gene: TRBJ2-7
CDR3nt: TGCGCCAGCAGCCAAGGCTCTAGCGGAACCTACGAGCAGTACTTC
CDR3aa: CASSQGSSGTYEQYF

len: 14
v_gene: TRBV29-1
d_gene: TRBD2
abundance: .
j_gene: TRBJ2-3
CDR3nt: TGCAGCGTTGGTGTAGCGGGGCGCACAGATACGCAGTATTTT
CDR3aa: CSVGVAGRTDTQYF

len: 17
v_gene: TRBV14
d_gene: .
abundance: .
j_gene: TRBJ1-5
CDR3nt: TGTGCCAGCAGCCAAGAAGGGAGGCAGGTGGGGAATCAGCCCCAGCATTTT
CDR3aa: CASSQEGRQVGNQPQHF

len: 14
v_gene: TRBV10-3
d_gene: TRBD2
abundance: once
j_gene: TRBJ2-2
CDR3nt: TGTGCCACCGGGGGGACTTACCCCACCGGGGAGCTGTTTTTT
CDR3aa: CATGGTYPTGELFF

len: 15
v_gene: TRBV27
d_gene: .
abundance: .
j_gene: TRBJ2-7
CDR3nt: TGTGCCAGCAGTTTGAAATGGACAGAGACCTACGAGCAGTACTTC
CDR3aa: CASSLKWTETYEQYF

len: 14
v_gene: TRBV28
d_gene: .
abundance: .
j_gene: TRBJ1-2
CDR3nt: TGTGCCAGCAGCCAGACAGACAAAACGGGTGGCTACACCTTC
CDR3aa: CASSQTDKTGGYTF

len: 17
v_gene: TRBV28
d_gene: .
abundance: .
j_gene: TRBJ1-5
CDR3nt: TGTGCCAGCAGTTTCTCCCTCGGGAGCAATAGCAATCAGCCCCAGCATTTT
CDR3aa: CASSFSLGSNSNQPQHF

len: 14
v_gene: TRBV6-5
d_gene: TRBD1
abundance: .
j_gene: TRBJ1-5
CDR3nt: TGTGCCAGCCTCGACAGGGGCGAGGGGCAGCCCCAGCATTTT
CDR3aa: CASLDRGEGQPQHF

len: 14
v_gene: TRBV11-2
d_gene: TRBD2
abundance: .
j_gene: TRBJ2-5
CDR3nt: TGTGCCACCAACCCGGCGGGGGGCCAAGAGACCCAGTACTTC
CDR3aa: CATNPAGGQETQYF

len: 16
v_gene: TRBV28
d_gene: TRBD1
abundance: .
j_gene: TRBJ1-6
CDR3nt: TGTGCCAGCACCTCCGGGAAGGGGGCGCAAAGCTCACCCCTCCACTTT
CDR3aa: CASTSGKGAQSSPLHF

len: 13
v_gene: TRBV12-3/TRBV12-4
d_gene: .
abundance: .
j_gene: TRBJ1-6
CDR3nt: TGTGCCAGCAGTTTAGCGAGGGAGGGACCCCTCCACTTT
CDR3aa: CASSLAREGPLHF

len: 15
v_gene: TRBV5-1
d_gene: TRBD1
abundance: .
j_gene: TRBJ2-7
CDR3nt: TGCGCCAGCAGACTAGGACAGGGCCCGTTGGACGAGCAGTACTTC
CDR3aa: CASRLGQGPLDEQYF

len: 15
v_gene: TRBV10-3
d_gene: TRBD1
abundance: .
j_gene: TRBJ1-2
CDR3nt: TGTGCCATCAGTGACTTTGGGGGACAGGGGGGAGTTAACACCTTC
CDR3aa: CAISDFGGQGGVNTF

len: 15
v_gene: TRBV19
d_gene: TRBD1
abundance: .
j_gene: TRBJ2-5
CDR3nt: TGTGCCAGTAGTCCCCCCCCAGGGGGAAAAGAGACCCAGTACTTC
CDR3aa: CASSPPPGGKETQYF

len: 18
v_gene: TRBV5-4
d_gene: .
abundance: .
j_gene: TRBJ1-6
CDR3nt: TGTGCCAGCAGCTTTATTAAGTCGGTTACCGCCTTGAATTCACCCCTCCACTTT
CDR3aa: CASSFIKSVTALNSPLHF

len: 17
v_gene: TRBV11-2
d_gene: TRBD2
abundance: once
j_gene: TRBJ2-1
CDR3nt: TGTGCCAGCAGCAGGTCCACCGGGACTAGCGGGAAATATGAGCAGTTCTTC
CDR3aa: CASSRSTGTSGKYEQFF

len: 17
v_gene: TRBV15
d_gene: TRBD2
abundance: .
j_gene: TRBJ2-3
CDR3nt: TGTGCCACCAGCAGAGATGTTGGTAGCGGGAACACAGATACGCAGTATTTT
CDR3aa: CATSRDVGSGNTDTQYF

len: 15
v_gene: TRBV28
d_gene: .
abundance: .
j_gene: TRBJ1-5
CDR3nt: TGTGCCAGCAAATCCCCGACAGGAGAAAATCAGCCCCAGCATTTT
CDR3aa: CASKSPTGENQPQHF

len: 16
v_gene: TRBV11-2
d_gene: .
abundance: .
j_gene: TRBJ2-2
CDR3nt: TGTGCCAGCAGCTACCGGACGGGAACTACAACCGGGGAGCTGTTTTTT
CDR3aa: CASSYRTGTTTGELFF

len: 15
v_gene: TRBV15
d_gene: .
abundance: once
j_gene: TRBJ2-4
CDR3nt: TGTGCCACCACCTCGAGGGAAGGAGCCAAAAACATTCAGTACTTC
CDR3aa: CATTSREGAKNIQYF

len: 13
v_gene: TRBV9
d_gene: .
abundance: .
j_gene: TRBJ2-7
CDR3nt: TGTGCCAGCAGCGTAGATTTAGCGGTAGAGCAGTACTTC
CDR3aa: CASSVDLAVEQYF

len: 13
v_gene: TRBV7-8
d_gene: TRBD2
abundance: .
j_gene: TRBJ2-5
CDR3nt: TGTGCCAGCAGCCTGGGACTAGCTGAGACCCAGTACTTC
CDR3aa: CASSLGLAETQYF

len: 15
v_gene: TRBV7-8
d_gene: TRBD1
abundance: once
j_gene: TRBJ1-4
CDR3nt: TGTGCCAGCACTTCTCAGGACAGGGCTTATGAAAAACTGTTTTTT
CDR3aa: CASTSQDRAYEKLFF

len: 15
v_gene: TRBV2
d_gene: TRBD1
abundance: .
j_gene: TRBJ2-2
CDR3nt: TGTGCCAGCAGTGAAGACAGGGGGAACACCGGGGAGCTGTTTTTT
CDR3aa: CASSEDRGNTGELFF

len: 15
v_gene: TRBV7-3
d_gene: TRBD2
abundance: .
j_gene: TRBJ2-3
CDR3nt: TGTGCCAGCAGCAAGGGACTAGGGAACACAGATACGCAGTATTTT
CDR3aa: CASSKGLGNTDTQYF

len: 19
v_gene: TRBV27
d_gene: TRBD2
abundance: .
j_gene: TRBJ2-6
CDR3nt: TGTGCCAGCAGTTTATCGATTGGGGGGGGAGATTATGGGGCCAACGTCCTGACTTTC
CDR3aa: CASSLSIGGGDYGANVLTF

len: 13
v_gene: TRBV4-3
d_gene: .
abundance: .
j_gene: TRBJ1-1
CDR3nt: TGCGCCAGCAGCGTGGCAGGGAACACTGAAGCTTTCTTT
CDR3aa: CASSVAGNTEAFF

len: 18
v_gene: TRBV5-1
d_gene: TRBD1
abundance: .
j_gene: TRBJ2-2
CDR3nt: TGCGCCAGCAGCTTGGCTGGGACAGGGGGCTCGTTCCCCGGGGAGCTGTTTTTT
CDR3aa: CASSLAGTGGSFPGELFF

len: 16
v_gene: TRBV24-1
d_gene: TRBD1
abundance: .
j_gene: TRBJ2-1
CDR3nt: TGTGCCACCAGTGATGCGGGACAGGGGTCTAGGAATGAGCAGTTCTTC
CDR3aa: CATSDAGQGSRNEQFF

len: 15
v_gene: TRBV19
d_gene: .
abundance: .
j_gene: TRBJ1-1
CDR3nt: TGTGCCAGTAGTAGAAAGCAGGGGTCGAACACTGAAGCTTTCTTT
CDR3aa: CASSRKQGSNTEAFF

len: 14
v_gene: TRBV7-8
d_gene: TRBD1
abundance: .
j_gene: TRBJ1-2
CDR3nt: TGTGCCAGCAATGGACAGGGTAGAAACTATGGCTACACCTTC
CDR3aa: CASNGQGRNYGYTF

len: 15
v_gene: TRBV5-1
d_gene: .
abundance: .
j_gene: TRBJ2-7
CDR3nt: TGCGCCAGCACCCCGGATGGGCAGGGATACTACGAGCAGTACTTC
CDR3aa: CASTPDGQGYYEQYF

len: 13
v_gene: TRBV6-5
d_gene: .
abundance: .
j_gene: TRBJ1-1
CDR3nt: TGTGCCAGCAGTTACTCGGGGGCTCCGGGAGCTTTCTTT
CDR3aa: CASSYSGAPGAFF

len: 14
v_gene: TRBV2
d_gene: TRBD1
abundance: .
j_gene: TRBJ1-2
CDR3nt: TGTGCCAGCAGAGGGACAGGGGGCGGCTATGGCTACACCTTC
CDR3aa: CASRGTGGGYGYTF

len: 13
v_gene: TRBV5-4
d_gene: .
abundance: .
j_gene: TRBJ2-1
CDR3nt: TGTGCCAGCAGCTTGGTGGAGGGCAATGAGCAGTTCTTC
CDR3aa: CASSLVEGNEQFF

len: 13
v_gene: TRBV18
d_gene: TRBD1
abundance: few
j_gene: TRBJ1-2
CDR3nt: TGTGCCAGCTCGACAGGGGACTCCTATGGCTACACCTTC
CDR3aa: CASSTGDSYGYTF

len: 11
v_gene: TRBV30
d_gene: .
abundance: .
j_gene: TRBJ1-1
CDR3nt: TGTGCCTGGTCCGACGAGCGAGAAGCTTTCTTT
CDR3aa: CAWSDEREAFF

len: 14
v_gene: TRBV15
d_gene: .
abundance: .
j_gene: TRBJ2-3
CDR3nt: TGTGCCACCAGCAGCGAAACAGGGCCAGATACGCAGTATTTT
CDR3aa: CATSSETGPDTQYF

len: 16
v_gene: TRBV27
d_gene: .
abundance: once
j_gene: TRBJ2-1
CDR3nt: TGTGCCAGCAGTTTATATGGGGGGTCAACCTACAATGAGCAGTTCTTC
CDR3aa: CASSLYGGSTYNEQFF

len: 15
v_gene: TRBV9
d_gene: .
abundance: once
j_gene: TRBJ2-5
CDR3nt: TGTGCCAGCAGCGTCCAAGGCTCTAGCCAAGAGACCCAGTACTTC
CDR3aa: CASSVQGSSQETQYF

len: 15
v_gene: TRBV19
d_gene: TRBD1
abundance: few
j_gene: TRBJ1-5
CDR3nt: TGTGCCAGTAGTACGGGACAGGGCATCTTCCAGCCCCAGCATTTT
CDR3aa: CASSTGQGIFQPQHF

len: 14
v_gene: TRBV5-1
d_gene: TRBD1
abundance: .
j_gene: TRBJ2-7
CDR3nt: TGCGCCAGCAGCTTGGGACAGGGGGGCTACGAGCAGTACTTC
CDR3aa: CASSLGQGGYEQYF

len: 13
v_gene: TRBV29-1
d_gene: TRBD1
abundance: .
j_gene: TRBJ2-2
CDR3nt: TGCAGCGCCTTGACAGGGGCCACCGGGGAGCTGTTTTTT
CDR3aa: CSALTGATGELFF

len: 16
v_gene: TRBV24-1
d_gene: TRBD2
abundance: .
j_gene: TRBJ2-3
CDR3nt: TGTGCCACCAGTGATCATGGGACTAGCGGGACTTATACGCAGTATTTT
CDR3aa: CATSDHGTSGTYTQYF

len: 16
v_gene: TRBV7-9
d_gene: .
abundance: .
j_gene: TRBJ2-3
CDR3nt: TGTGCCAGCAGCGCCAATAGCGGATCCTTGGCAGATACGCAGTATTTT
CDR3aa: CASSANSGSLADTQYF

len: 14
v_gene: TRBV28
d_gene: TRBD1
abundance: .
j_gene: TRBJ1-5
CDR3nt: TGTGCCAGCAGTTTGTCGACAGGGGTCCAGCCCCAGCATTTT
CDR3aa: CASSLSTGVQPQHF

len: 14
v_gene: TRBV19
d_gene: TRBD2
abundance: .
j_gene: TRBJ2-3
CDR3nt: TGTGCCATTGGACTAGCGGGAATCCGGGATACGCAGTATTTT
CDR3aa: CAIGLAGIRDTQYF

len: 14
v_gene: TRBV28
d_gene: TRBD2
abundance: .
j_gene: TRBJ2-2
CDR3nt: TGTGCCAGCAAATATAGCGGGACCACCGGGGAGCTGTTTTTT
CDR3aa: CASKYSGTTGELFF

len: 14
v_gene: TRBV6-5
d_gene: .
abundance: .
j_gene: TRBJ1-6
CDR3nt: TGTGCCAGCAAGAGCGGGGGCGCGAGTTCACCCCTCCACTTT
CDR3aa: CASKSGGASSPLHF

len: 15
v_gene: TRBV27
d_gene: TRBD1
abundance: .
j_gene: TRBJ1-4
CDR3nt: TGTGCCAGCAGTGAAACCGGGACAGATAATGAAAAACTGTTTTTT
CDR3aa: CASSETGTDNEKLFF

len: 16
v_gene: TRBV5-1
d_gene: TRBD2
abundance: .
j_gene: TRBJ2-5
CDR3nt: TGCGCCAGCAGGACGGGGACTAGCGGGAGTGGAGAGACCCAGTACTTC
CDR3aa: CASRTGTSGSGETQYF

len: 17
v_gene: TRBV7-9
d_gene: .
abundance: once
j_gene: TRBJ2-3
CDR3nt: TGTGCCAGCAGCTTAGGGTACCAGGGGAGACCCACAGATACGCAGTATTTT
CDR3aa: CASSLGYQGRPTDTQYF

len: 18
v_gene: TRBV9
d_gene: TRBD2
abundance: .
j_gene: TRBJ2-3
CDR3nt: TGTGCCAGCAGCGTAGCGGTGAGCGGGGGGGCCTCGGGAGATACGCAGTATTTT
CDR3aa: CASSVAVSGGASGDTQYF

len: 14
v_gene: TRBV28
d_gene: .
abundance: .
j_gene: TRBJ1-2
CDR3nt: TGTGCCAGCGGGACACCCTCTAGCCTCCATGGCTACACCTTC
CDR3aa: CASGTPSSLHGYTF

len: 16
v_gene: TRBV10-1
d_gene: TRBD2
abundance: few
j_gene: TRBJ2-7
CDR3nt: TGCGCCAGCAGTGCCGGGACTAGCGGGAGGAGCCACGAGCAGTACTTC
CDR3aa: CASSAGTSGRSHEQYF

len: 14
v_gene: TRBV5-1
d_gene: .
abundance: .
j_gene: TRBJ1-6
CDR3nt: TGCGCCAGCAGCGTCGGGGACAAGAATTCACCCCTCCACTTT
CDR3aa: CASSVGDKNSPLHF

len: 16
v_gene: TRBV25-1
d_gene: TRBD1
abundance: .
j_gene: TRBJ2-1
CDR3nt: TGTGCCAGCAGTGTCCCGGGACAGGGTACGGTTGGGGGGCAGTTCTTC
CDR3aa: CASSVPGQGTVGGQFF

len: 12
v_gene: TRBV28
d_gene: .
abundance: .
j_gene: TRBJ1-2
CDR3nt: TGTGCCAGCAGTCTCCTGAGTGTGGGCTACACCTTC
CDR3aa: CASSLLSVGYTF